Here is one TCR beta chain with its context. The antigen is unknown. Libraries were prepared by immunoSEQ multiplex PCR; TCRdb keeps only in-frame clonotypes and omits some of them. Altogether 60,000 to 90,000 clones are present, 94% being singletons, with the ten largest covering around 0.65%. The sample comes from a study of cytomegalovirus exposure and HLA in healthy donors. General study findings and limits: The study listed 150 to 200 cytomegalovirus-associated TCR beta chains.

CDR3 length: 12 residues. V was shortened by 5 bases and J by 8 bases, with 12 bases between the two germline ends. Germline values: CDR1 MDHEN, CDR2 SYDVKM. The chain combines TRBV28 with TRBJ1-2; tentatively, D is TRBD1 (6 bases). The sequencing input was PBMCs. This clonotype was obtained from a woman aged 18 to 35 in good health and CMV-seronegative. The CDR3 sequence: CASSTGNYGYTF. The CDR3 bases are TGTGCCAGCAGTACAGGGAATTACGGCTACACCTTC.